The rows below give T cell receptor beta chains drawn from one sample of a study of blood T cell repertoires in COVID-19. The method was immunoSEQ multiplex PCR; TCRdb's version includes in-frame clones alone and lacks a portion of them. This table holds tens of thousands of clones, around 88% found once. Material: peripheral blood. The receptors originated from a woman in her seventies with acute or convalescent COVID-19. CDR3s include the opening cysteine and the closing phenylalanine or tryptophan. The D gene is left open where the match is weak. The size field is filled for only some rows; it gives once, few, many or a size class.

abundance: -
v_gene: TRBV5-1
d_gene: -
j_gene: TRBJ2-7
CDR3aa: CASSLSANSYEQYF
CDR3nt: TGCGCCAGCAGCTTGAGCGCTAACTCCTACGAGCAGTACTTC

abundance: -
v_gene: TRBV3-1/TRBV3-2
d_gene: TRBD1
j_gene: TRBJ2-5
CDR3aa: CASSQVTGRTQYF
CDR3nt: TGTGCCAGCAGCCAAGTGACAGGGAGGACCCAGTACTTC

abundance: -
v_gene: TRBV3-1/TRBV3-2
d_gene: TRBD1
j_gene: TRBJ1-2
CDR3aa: CASSQTGFYGYTF
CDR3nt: TGTGCCAGCAGCCAGACAGGGTTCTATGGCTACACCTTC

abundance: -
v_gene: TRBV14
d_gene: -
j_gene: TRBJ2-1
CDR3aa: CASSQDPTGKYSNCNEQFF
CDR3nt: TGTGCCAGCAGCCAAGATCCCACAGGCAAGTATAGCAATTGCAATGAGCAGTTCTTC

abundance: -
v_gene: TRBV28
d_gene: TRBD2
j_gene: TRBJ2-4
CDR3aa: CASSKSAGGRYIQYF
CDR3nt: TGTGCCAGCAGTAAGTCGGCGGGAGGGCGTTACATTCAGTACTTC

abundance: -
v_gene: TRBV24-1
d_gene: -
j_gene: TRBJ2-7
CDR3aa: CATSDSGVPYEQYF
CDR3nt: TGTGCCACCAGTGATTCAGGGGTACCCTACGAGCAGTACTTC

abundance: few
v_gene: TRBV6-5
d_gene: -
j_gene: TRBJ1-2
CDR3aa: CASRGHDYGYTF
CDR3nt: TGTGCCAGCAGGGGCCACGACTATGGCTACACCTTC

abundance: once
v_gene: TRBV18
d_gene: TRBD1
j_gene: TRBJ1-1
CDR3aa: CATTPTSGTGVTEAFF
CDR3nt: TGTGCCACTACACCAACTTCGGGGACAGGGGTCACTGAAGCTTTCTTT

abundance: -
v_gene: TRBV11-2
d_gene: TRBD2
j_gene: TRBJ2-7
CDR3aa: CASSSGGGTTEQYF
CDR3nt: TGTGCCAGCAGCTCGGGAGGGGGAACTACAGAGCAGTACTTC

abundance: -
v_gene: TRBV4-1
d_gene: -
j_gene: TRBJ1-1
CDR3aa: CASSQPSAGTHTEAFF
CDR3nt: TGCGCCAGCAGCCAACCATCGGCGGGGACGCACACTGAAGCTTTCTTT

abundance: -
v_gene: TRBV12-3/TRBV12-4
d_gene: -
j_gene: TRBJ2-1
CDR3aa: CASSLDVPGQFF
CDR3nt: TGTGCCAGCAGTTTAGACGTCCCGGGGCAGTTCTTC

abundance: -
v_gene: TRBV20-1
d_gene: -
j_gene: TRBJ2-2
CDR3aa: CSASKGKGELFF
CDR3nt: TGCAGTGCTAGTAAGGGGAAGGGGGAGCTGTTTTTT

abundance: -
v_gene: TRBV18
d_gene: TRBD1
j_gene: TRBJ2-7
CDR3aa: CASSPGTGSYEQYF
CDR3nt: TGTGCCAGCTCACCAGGGACAGGTTCCTACGAGCAGTACTTC

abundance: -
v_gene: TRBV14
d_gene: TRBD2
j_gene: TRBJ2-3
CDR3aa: CASSHYLPLAGAPDTQYF
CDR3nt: TGTGCCAGCAGCCACTATCTCCCACTAGCGGGAGCCCCAGATACGCAGTATTTT

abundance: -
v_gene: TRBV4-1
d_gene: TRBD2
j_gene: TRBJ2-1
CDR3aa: CASSHPYLAGPTNEQFF
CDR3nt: TGCGCCAGCAGCCATCCGTATTTAGCGGGTCCGACGAATGAGCAGTTCTTC

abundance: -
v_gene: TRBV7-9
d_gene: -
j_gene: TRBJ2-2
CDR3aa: CASSGEKQENTGELFF
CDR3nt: TGTGCCAGCAGCGGAGAGAAACAGGAGAACACCGGGGAGCTGTTTTTT

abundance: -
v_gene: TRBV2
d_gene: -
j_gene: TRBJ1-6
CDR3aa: CASSERGNLGSPLHF
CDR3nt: TGTGCCAGCAGTGAAAGGGGTAATCTCGGTTCACCCCTCCACTTT

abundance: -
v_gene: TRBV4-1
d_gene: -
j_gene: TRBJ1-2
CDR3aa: CASSQVAQNNYGYTF
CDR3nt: TGCGCCAGCAGCCAAGTAGCTCAGAATAACTATGGCTACACCTTC

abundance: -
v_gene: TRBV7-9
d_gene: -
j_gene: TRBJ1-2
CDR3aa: CASSRVGVLNYGYTF
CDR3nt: TGTGCCAGCAGCCGTGTAGGAGTCCTTAACTATGGCTACACCTTC

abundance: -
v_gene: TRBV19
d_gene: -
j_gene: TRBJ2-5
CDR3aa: CASSRTGETQYF
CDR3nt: TGTGCCAGTAGCCGAACCGGGGAGACCCAGTACTTC

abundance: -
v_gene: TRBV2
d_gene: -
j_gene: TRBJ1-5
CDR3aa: CASSEVYKNQPQHF
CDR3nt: TGTGCCAGCAGTGAAGTATATAAAAATCAGCCCCAGCATTTT

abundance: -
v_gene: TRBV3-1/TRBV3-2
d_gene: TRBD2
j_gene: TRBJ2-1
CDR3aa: CASSVAGPIKNEQFF
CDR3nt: TGTGCCAGCAGCGTAGCGGGGCCTATTAAGAATGAGCAGTTCTTC

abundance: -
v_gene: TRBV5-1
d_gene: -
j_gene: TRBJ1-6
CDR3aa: CASSLYEGDSPLHF
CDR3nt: TGCGCCAGCAGCTTGTACGAGGGCGATTCACCCCTCCACTTT

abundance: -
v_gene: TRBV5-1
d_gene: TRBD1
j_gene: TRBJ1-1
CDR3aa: CASSLSTGVNTEAFF
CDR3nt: TGCGCCAGCAGCTTGTCGACAGGGGTGAACACTGAAGCTTTCTTT

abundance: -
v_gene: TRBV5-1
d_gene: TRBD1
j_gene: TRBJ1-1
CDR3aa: CASRLDRDTEAFF
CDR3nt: TGCGCCAGCAGATTGGACAGGGATACTGAAGCTTTCTTT

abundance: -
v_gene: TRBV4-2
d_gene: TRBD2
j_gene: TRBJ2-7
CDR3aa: CASSQNILSGTSDSYEQYF
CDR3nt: TGTGCCAGCAGCCAAAACATTTTATCCGGGACTAGCGACTCCTACGAGCAGTACTTC

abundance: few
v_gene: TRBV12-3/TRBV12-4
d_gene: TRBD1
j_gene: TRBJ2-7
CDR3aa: CASRRQGVNEQYF
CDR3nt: TGTGCCAGCAGGAGACAGGGAGTTAACGAGCAGTACTTC

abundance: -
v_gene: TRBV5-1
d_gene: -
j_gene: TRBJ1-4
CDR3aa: CASSFSTNEKLFF
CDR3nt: TGCGCCAGCAGCTTCTCAACTAATGAAAAACTGTTTTTT

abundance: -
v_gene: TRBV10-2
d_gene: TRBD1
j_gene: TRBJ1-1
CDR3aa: CASSVTGGGEAFF
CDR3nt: TGCGCCAGCAGCGTAACAGGGGGCGGTGAAGCTTTCTTT

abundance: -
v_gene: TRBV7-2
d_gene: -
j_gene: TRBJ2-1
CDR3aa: CASSLMLETEQFF
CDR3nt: TGTGCCAGCAGCTTAATGCTAGAAACTGAGCAGTTCTTC

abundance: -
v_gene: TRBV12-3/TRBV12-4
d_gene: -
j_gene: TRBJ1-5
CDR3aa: CASTGDGRPQHF
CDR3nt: TGTGCAAGCACAGGCGATGGGCGGCCCCAGCATTTT

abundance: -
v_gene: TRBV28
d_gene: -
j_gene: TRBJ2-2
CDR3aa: CASSLWGRNTGELFF
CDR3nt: TGTGCCAGCAGTTTATGGGGCCGTAACACCGGGGAGCTGTTTTTT

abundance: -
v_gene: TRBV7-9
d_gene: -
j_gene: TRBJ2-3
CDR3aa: CASSAKLGLGDTQYF
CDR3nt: TGTGCCAGCAGCGCCAAGTTGGGGCTAGGAGATACGCAGTATTTT

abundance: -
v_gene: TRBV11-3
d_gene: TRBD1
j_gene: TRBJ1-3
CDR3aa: CASSRTGTGNTIYF
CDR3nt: TGTGCCAGCAGCCGGACAGGGACTGGAAACACCATATATTTT

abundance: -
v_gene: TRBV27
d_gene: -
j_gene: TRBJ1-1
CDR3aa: CASSLQRVTNTEAFF
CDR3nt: TGTGCCAGCAGTTTACAGAGGGTAACCAACACTGAAGCTTTCTTT

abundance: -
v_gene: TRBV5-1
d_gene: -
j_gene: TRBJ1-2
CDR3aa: CASSLGQGDGYTF
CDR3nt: TGCGCCAGCAGCTTGGGGCAGGGTGATGGCTACACCTTC

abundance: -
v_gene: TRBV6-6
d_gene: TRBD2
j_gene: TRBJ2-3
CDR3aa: CASSRSGGRASTDTQYF
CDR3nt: TGTGCCAGCAGTCGTAGCGGGGGTCGCGCCAGCACAGATACGCAGTATTTT

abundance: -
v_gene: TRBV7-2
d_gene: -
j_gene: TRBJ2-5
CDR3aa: CASSLLAQETQYF
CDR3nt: TGTGCCAGCAGCTTATTAGCGCAAGAGACCCAGTACTTC

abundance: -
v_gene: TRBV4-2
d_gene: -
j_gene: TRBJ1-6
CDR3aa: CASSQEGGYASPLHF
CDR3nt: TGTGCCAGCAGCCAAGAAGGGGGATACGCTTCACCCCTCCACTTT

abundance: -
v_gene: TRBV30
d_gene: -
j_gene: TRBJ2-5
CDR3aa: CAWSATGTHKYQETQYF
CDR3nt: TGTGCCTGGAGTGCGACCGGGACTCATAAGTACCAAGAGACCCAGTACTTC

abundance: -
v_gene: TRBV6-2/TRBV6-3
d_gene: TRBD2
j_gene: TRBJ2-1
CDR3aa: CASSEGLAGVSEQFF
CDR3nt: TGTGCCAGCAGTGAGGGACTAGCGGGAGTCAGTGAGCAGTTCTTC

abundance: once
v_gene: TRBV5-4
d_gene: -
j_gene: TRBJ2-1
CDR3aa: CASSSLLAAYNEQFF
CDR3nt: TGTGCCAGCAGCAGCTTACTAGCTGCCTACAATGAGCAGTTCTTC

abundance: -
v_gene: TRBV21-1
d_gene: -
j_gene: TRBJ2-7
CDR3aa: CASSKEIWQRASRRNLGEQYF
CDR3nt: TGTGCCAGCAGCAAAGAGATTTGGCAGAGGGCTAGTAGAAGGAATTTGGGCGAGCAGTACTTC

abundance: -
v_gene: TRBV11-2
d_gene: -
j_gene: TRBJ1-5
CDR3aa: CASSATGSGNQPQHF
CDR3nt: TGTGCCAGCAGCGCAACAGGGTCGGGCAATCAGCCCCAGCATTTT

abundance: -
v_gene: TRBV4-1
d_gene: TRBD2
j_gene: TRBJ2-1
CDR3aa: CASSQEHGLAGVHEQFF
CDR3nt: TGCGCCAGCAGCCAAGAACACGGACTAGCGGGAGTCCACGAGCAGTTCTTC

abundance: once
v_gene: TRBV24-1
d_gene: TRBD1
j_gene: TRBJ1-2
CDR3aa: CATSRTGGDRYGYTF
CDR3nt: TGTGCCACCAGTAGGACAGGGGGAGATAGGTATGGCTACACCTTC

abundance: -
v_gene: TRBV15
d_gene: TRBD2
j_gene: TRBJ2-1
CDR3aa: CATSRDGGRSEQFF
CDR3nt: TGTGCCACCAGCAGAGATGGCGGGAGATCTGAGCAGTTCTTC

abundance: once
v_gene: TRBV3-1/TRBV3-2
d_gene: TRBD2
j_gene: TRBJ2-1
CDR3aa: CASSQAFGRAREQFF
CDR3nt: TGTGCCAGCAGCCAAGCGTTCGGGAGGGCCAGGGAGCAGTTCTTC

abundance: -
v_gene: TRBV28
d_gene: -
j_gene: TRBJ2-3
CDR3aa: CASSFAGSTDTQYF
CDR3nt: TGTGCCAGCAGTTTTGCCGGGAGCACAGATACGCAGTATTTT

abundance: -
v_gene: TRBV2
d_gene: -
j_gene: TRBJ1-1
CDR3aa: CASSNTPRGRAFF
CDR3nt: TGTGCCAGCAGCAACACCCCAAGGGGCAGAGCTTTCTTT

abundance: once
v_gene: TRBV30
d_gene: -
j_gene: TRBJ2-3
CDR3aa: CAWSVRADTQYF
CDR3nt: TGTGCCTGGAGTGTCAGGGCAGATACGCAGTATTTT

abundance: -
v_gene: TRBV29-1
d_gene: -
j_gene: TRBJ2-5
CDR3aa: CSATVGGGYETQYF
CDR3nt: TGCAGCGCGACAGTAGGAGGGGGCTATGAGACCCAGTACTTC